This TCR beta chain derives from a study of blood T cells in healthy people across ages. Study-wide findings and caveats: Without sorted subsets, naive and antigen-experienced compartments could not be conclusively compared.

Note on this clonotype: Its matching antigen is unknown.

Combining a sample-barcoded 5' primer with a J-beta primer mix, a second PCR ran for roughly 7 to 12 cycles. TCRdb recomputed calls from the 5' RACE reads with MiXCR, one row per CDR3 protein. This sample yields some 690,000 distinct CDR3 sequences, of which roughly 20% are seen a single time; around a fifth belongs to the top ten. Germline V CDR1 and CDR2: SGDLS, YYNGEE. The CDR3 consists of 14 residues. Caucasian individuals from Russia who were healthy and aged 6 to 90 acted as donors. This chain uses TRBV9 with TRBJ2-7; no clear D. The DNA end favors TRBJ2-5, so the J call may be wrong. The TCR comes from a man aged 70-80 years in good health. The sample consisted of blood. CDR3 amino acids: CASSVGGGRETQYF. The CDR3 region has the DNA TGTGCCAGCAGCGTAGGAGGCGGTCGAGAGACCCAGTACTTC.